These 26 T cell receptor beta chains share one sample of origin, sequenced in a study of PD-1 blockade in classical Hodgkin lymphoma. Profiling relied on immunoSEQ multiplex PCR, and the TCRdb table lists in-frame clones only, not all of them. This table has tens of thousands of clones, around nine tenths appearing once. This sample's time point: cycle 4 day 1 (C4D1), after five to seven weeks of nivolumab. All patients relapsed after autologous stem cell transplantation, and brentuximab vedotin exposure varied. Sequencing used peripheral blood mononuclear cells (PBMCs), obtained before the fourth cycle of nivolumab. The receptors were sampled from a human donor with classical Hodgkin lymphoma.

This chain joins TRBV7-9 and TRBJ2-1; 10 nucleotides agree with TRBD2. V dropped 5 bases and J dropped 3; count of bases not matched to a gene: 7. This CDR3 comprises 16 residues. Germline values: CDR1 SEHNR, CDR2 FQNEAQ (reference sequence). CDR3 region: CASSRGLAVGYNEQFF. The CDR3 bases are TGTGCCAGCAGCCGAGGACTAGCGGTAGGCTACAATGAGCAGTTCTTC.

This chain connects TRBV30 to TRBJ2-2; 9 bases align to TRBD2. J lost 6 bases, V lost 3 bases, and 5 bases had no gene match. CDR1 and CDR2 from the germline V gene are GTSNPN and SVGIG (reference sequence). The CDR3 sequence is 14 residues long. For the CDR3, the DNA is TGTGCCTGGAGGCCGGGACTAGCTGCCGGGGAGCTGTTTTTT. Protein: CAWRPGLAAGELFF.

This chain connects TRBV5-1 to TRBJ2-2; D gene unclear. Per the germline V gene, CDR1 is SGHRS and CDR2 is YFSETQ. Trimming stripped 4 bases from V and 7 bases from J, with 8 bases between. The CDR3 consists of 12 residues. The CDR3 sequence: CASSDDIGELFF. The CDR3 DNA sequence: TGCGCCAGCAGCGACGATATCGGGGAGCTGTTTTTT.

For this clone: Its ends do not fully match the called genes, so a read error is possible. The V and J genes are TRBV7-7 and TRBJ2-3; 11 bases align to TRBD2. Germline CDR1 SSHAT, CDR2 FNYEAQ (reference sequence). There are 16 residues in the CDR3. CDR3 residues: CASSLGTSGNTDTQYF. In nucleotides, the CDR3 is TGTGCTAGCAGCTTAGGGACTAGCGGAAACACAGATACGCAGTATTTT.

The rearrangement links TRBV10-1 to TRBJ2-7, with 11 positions matching TRBD2. J was trimmed by 6 bases and V by 10 bases; bases with no gene match: 8. The CDR3 consists of 13 residues. The germline V gene encodes CDR1 WNHNN and CDR2 SYGVQD (reference sequence). The CDR3 DNA follows: TGCGCCAACTCTAGCGGGGGGCGTTGCGAGCAGTACTTC. This codes for CANSSGGRCEQYF.

This sequence joins TRBV29-1 and TRBJ2-1; TRBD2 aligns across 13 bases. The CDR3 runs 16 residues. Germline CDR1 and CDR2: SQVTM and ANQGSEA. V trimming: 5 bases; J trimming: 0 bases; junction bases outside the gene matches: 4. The CDR3 region has the DNA TGCAGCGTTTCCGGGACTAGCGGGACCTCCTACAATGAGCAGTTCTTC. Encoded protein: CSVSGTSGTSYNEQFF.

The rearrangement joins TRBV27 to TRBJ2-1; 7 bases are a match to TRBD2. The germline gives CDR1 MNHEY, CDR2 SMNVEV (reference sequence). The CDR3 runs 15 residues. J gave up 0 bases and V 8 bases, and 7 bases lay outside the gene matches. As DNA, the CDR3 is TGTGCCAGCTCCCGGGGGGAGTCCTCCTACAATGAGCAGTTCTTC. Translated: CASSRGESSYNEQFF.

The J gene is TRBJ2-7, the V gene TRBV27, with 8 bases identical to TRBD2. CDR3 size: 15 residues. Germline V gene data show CDR1 as MNHEY and CDR2 as SMNVEV (reference sequence). The V gene end was trimmed by 2 bases and the J gene end by 1 base; junction bases not matched to a gene: 4. The CDR3 DNA sequence: TGTGCCAGCAGTTTAGCGGCGGGAGGTTCCTACGAGCAGTACTTC. Translated: CASSLAAGGSYEQYF.

V usage is TRBV4-1 and J usage is TRBJ1-1; no firm D call. CDR3 size: 12 residues. Between the trimmed V and J ends, which lost 0 bases and 10 bases, there was a span of 9 bases. Germline V gives CDR1 MGHRA, CDR2 YSYEKL. The CDR3 DNA sequence: TGCGCCAGCAGCCAAGATAAGACGTTAGCTTTCTTT. Translated: CASSQDKTLAFF.

This clone appeared once. The J gene is TRBJ1-2, the V gene TRBV6-5; 7 nucleotides line up with TRBD1. The CDR3 length is 15 residues. Trimming took 6 bases from V and 6 from J; bases not matched to a gene: 13. Germline lookup yields CDR1 MNHEY and CDR2 SVGAGI. CDR3 sequence: CASSPSRQGRNGYTF. The CDR3 DNA is TGTGCCAGCAGCCCGTCTAGACAGGGACGAAATGGCTACACCTTC.

The chain employs TRBV6-1 and TRBJ1-1; 7 nucleotides match TRBD1. Germline V gene lookup returns CDR1 MNHNS and CDR2 SASEGT. The CDR3 length is 14 residues. V lost 6 bases to trimming and J lost 2 bases; unmatched junction nucleotides: 6. In DNA form, the CDR3 reads TGTGCCAGCAGCACAGCAGGGGGAAACACTGAAGCTTTCTTT. This translates into CASSTAGGNTEAFF.

V usage is TRBV5-1 and J usage is TRBJ1-1; D remains unclear. The CDR3 contains 16 residues. CDR1 and CDR2 from the germline V gene are SGHRS and YFSETQ. The germline V and J ends were trimmed by 0 bases and 3 bases, with 15 bases remaining between them. CDR3 bases: TGCGCCAGCAGCTTGGAATTAGGGTCAATGGACACTGAAGCTTTCTTT. Translation: CASSLELGSMDTEAFF. Full variable domain (rest looked up from reference TRBV5-1 and TRBJ1-1): KAGVTQTPRYLIKTRGQQVTLSCSPISGHRSVSWYQQTPGQGLQFLFEYFSETQRNKGNFPGRFSGRQFSNSRSEMNVSTLELGDSALYLCASSLELGSMDTEAFFGQGTRLTVV.

This sequence joins TRBV27 and TRBJ2-1, with a possible D match to TRBD1 (5 bases). The V end lost 2 bases, the J end lost 3 bases, and 11 bases lay between the germline ends. CDR1 MNHEY and CDR2 SMNVEV come from the germline V gene (reference sequence). CDR3 length equals 15 residues. The CDR3 spells CASSLGAGSYNEQFF. The CDR3 region has the DNA TGTGCCAGCAGTTTAGGGGCCGGAAGCTACAATGAGCAGTTCTTC.

The rearrangement joins TRBV15 to TRBJ2-1, with D perhaps TRBD1 (5 bases). Trimming removed 1 base at V and 1 base at J, with 8 bases between. CDR3 length: 15 residues. Germline V gene sequence: CDR1 LNHNV, CDR2 YYDKDF (reference sequence). CDR3 DNA sequence: TGTGCCACCAGCAGAGGCAGGGAATCCTACAATGAGCAGTTCTTC. Protein: CATSRGRESYNEQFF.

The V gene is TRBV28, the J gene TRBJ2-4; D is perhaps TRBD2 (5 bases). Germline-derived CDR1 and CDR2 are MDHEN and SYDVKM. The ends were cut back, 5 bases at V and 0 bases at J, with 17 bases in the middle. CDR3 size: 17 residues. The DNA of the CDR3 is TGTGCCAGCAGTGCGAGGAGGACCGCGTTAGCCAAAAACATTCAGTACTTC. This gives the protein CASSARRTALAKNIQYF.

The V and J genes are TRBV15 and TRBJ2-3; D call uncertain. From germline, CDR1 is LNHNV and CDR2 YYDKDF (reference sequence). This CDR3 has 15 amino acids. V gave up 3 bases and J gave up 2 bases, with 12 bases separating them. The CDR3: CATSRPPGFTDTQYF. The CDR3 nucleotides read TGTGCCACCAGCAGGCCGCCAGGATTCACAGATACGCAGTATTTT.

This clone was detected only a few times. The rearrangement links TRBV7-8 to TRBJ2-7; D is perhaps TRBD1 or TRBD2 (5 bases each). Trimming cost V 5 bases and J 3 bases, with 17 bases left between them. In germline, CDR1 is SGHVS, CDR2 FQNEAQ. The CDR3 spans 15 residues. The CDR3 reads CASSIIRDLRYEQYF. The CDR3 coding sequence is TGTGCCAGCAGCATCATCCGGGACCTCCGCTACGAGCAGTACTTC.

This chain links TRBV6-5 with TRBJ1-1, with 8 bases lining up with TRBD1. V was pared by 5 bases and J by 1 base, with 6 bases of the junction left unmatched. The CDR3 loop spans 15 amino acids. The V gene's germline CDR1 is MNHEY and CDR2 SVGAGI. The CDR3 sequence: CASSRHGQGNTEAFF. DNA for the CDR3: TGTGCCAGCAGTCGCCACGGACAGGGGAACACTGAAGCTTTCTTT.

The CDR3 sequence: CASSEGLAGGRATGELFF. As DNA, the CDR3 is TGCGCCAGCAGTGAGGGACTAGCGGGAGGGCGGGCCACCGGGGAGCTGTTTTTT. This chain uses TRBV10-1 with TRBJ2-2; TRBD2 aligns across 15 bases. The CDR3 has 18 residues. CDR1 is WNHNN and CDR2 is SYGVQD in the germline V gene (reference sequence). With 2 bases clipped from V and 4 bases from J, the junction kept 5 bases outside the gene matches.

The rearrangement joins TRBV5-6 to TRBJ2-5; D perhaps matches TRBD2 (6 bases). Trimming took off 4 bases at V and 0 bases at J, with 10 bases between the two ends. CDR3 length: 14 amino acids. Germline V gene data show CDR1 as SGHDT and CDR2 as YYEEEE. CDR3 amino acids: CASSGGTYQETQYF. CDR3 nucleotide sequence: TGTGCCAGCAGCGGGGGGACCTACCAAGAGACCCAGTACTTC.

The chain carries TRBV5-4 and TRBJ2-3; D gene unclear. Trimming left V 4 bases short and J 0 bases short, with 6 bases between. The CDR3 extends over 13 amino acids. CDR1 SGHNT and CDR2 YYREEE come from the germline V gene (reference sequence). The CDR3 spells CASSDSSTDTQYF. In nucleotides, the CDR3 is TGTGCCAGCAGCGATTCTAGCACAGATACGCAGTATTTT.

CDR3 in DNA: TGTGCCAGCAGCACACTAGGCAAGAATGAGCAGTTCTTC. It encodes CASSTLGKNEQFF. The chain uses TRBV11-3 and TRBJ2-1; possibly TRBD2 for D (5 bases). The V gene's germline CDR1 is SGHNT and CDR2 YENEEA. CDR3 length: 13 residues. V was shortened by 5 bases and J by 7 bases, with 12 bases between the two germline ends.

The chain couples TRBV18 to TRBJ2-5; D ambiguous. Germline CDR1 KGHSH, CDR2 LQKENI. Trimming took off 2 bases at V and 1 base at J, with 5 bases between the two ends. CDR3 size: 13 residues. Written as DNA, the CDR3 is TGTGCCAGCTCACCAAACCTCCAAGAGACCCAGTACTTC. Protein product: CASSPNLQETQYF.

The rearrangement uses TRBV29-1 and TRBJ1-1, with D unclear. This CDR3 is 14 amino acids long. V lost 6 bases to trimming and J lost 4 bases, with 18 bases between them. Looked up from germline, CDR1 is SQVTM and CDR2 is ANQGSEA. The CDR3 region is CSVCPGPQGTEAFF. The CDR3 region has the DNA TGCAGCGTATGCCCAGGCCCCCAAGGCACTGAAGCTTTCTTT. The variable domain in full, with the rest retrieved from reference TRBV29-1 and TRBJ1-1, is SAVISQKPSRDICQRGTSLTIQCQVDSQVTMMFWYRQQPGQSLTLIATANQGSEATYESGFVIDKFPISRPNLTFSTLTVSNMSPEDSSIYLCSVCPGPQGTEAFFGQGTRLTVV.

The chain joins TRBV6-1 to TRBJ2-7, with unresolved D. V lost 5 bases to trimming and J lost 2 bases, with 13 bases between them. The germline CDR1 and CDR2 sequences are MNHNS and SASEGT. The CDR3 contains 14 residues. CDR3 amino acids: CASSPQVLAYEQYF. The CDR3, as DNA: TGTGCCAGCAGTCCCCAGGTCCTAGCCTACGAGCAGTACTTC.

The chain joins TRBV6-1 to TRBJ2-1, with D perhaps TRBD1 (5 bases). With 6 bases removed from V and 2 bases from J, the gap between germline ends came to 5 bases. The germline V gene encodes CDR1 MNHNS and CDR2 SASEGT. The CDR3 spans 12 residues. CDR3 sequence: CASRGAYNEQFF. DNA of the CDR3: TGTGCCAGCAGAGGGGCCTACAATGAGCAGTTCTTC.